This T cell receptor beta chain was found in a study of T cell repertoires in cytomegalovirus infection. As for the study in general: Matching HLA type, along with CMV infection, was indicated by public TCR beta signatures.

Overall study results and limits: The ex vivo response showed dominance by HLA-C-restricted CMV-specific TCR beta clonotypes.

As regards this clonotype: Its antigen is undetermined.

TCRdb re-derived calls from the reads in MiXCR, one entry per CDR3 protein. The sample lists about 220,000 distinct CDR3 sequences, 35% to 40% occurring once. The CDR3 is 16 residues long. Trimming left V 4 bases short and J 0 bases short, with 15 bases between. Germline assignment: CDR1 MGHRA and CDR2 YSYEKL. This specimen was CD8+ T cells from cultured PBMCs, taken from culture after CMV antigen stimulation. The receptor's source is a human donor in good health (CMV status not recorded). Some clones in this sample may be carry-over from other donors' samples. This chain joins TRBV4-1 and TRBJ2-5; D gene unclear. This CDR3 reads CASSLSLYGDQETQYF. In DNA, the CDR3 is TGCGCCAGCAGCCTTTCCCTCTACGGCGACCAAGAGACCCAGTACTTC.